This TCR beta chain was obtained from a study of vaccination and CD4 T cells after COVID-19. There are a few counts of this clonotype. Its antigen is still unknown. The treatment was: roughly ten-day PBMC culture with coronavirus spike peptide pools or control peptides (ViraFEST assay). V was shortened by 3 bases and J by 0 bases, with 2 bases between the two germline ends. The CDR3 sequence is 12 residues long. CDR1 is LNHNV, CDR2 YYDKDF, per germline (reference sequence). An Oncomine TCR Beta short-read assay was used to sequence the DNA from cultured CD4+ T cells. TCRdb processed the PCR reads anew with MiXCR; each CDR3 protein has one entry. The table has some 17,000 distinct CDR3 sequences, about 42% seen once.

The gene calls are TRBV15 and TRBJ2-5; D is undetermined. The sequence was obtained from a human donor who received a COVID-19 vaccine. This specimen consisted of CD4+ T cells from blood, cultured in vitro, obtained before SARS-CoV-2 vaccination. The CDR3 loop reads CATSRNQETQYF. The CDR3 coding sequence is TGTGCCACCAGCAGGAACCAAGAGACCCAGTACTTC.